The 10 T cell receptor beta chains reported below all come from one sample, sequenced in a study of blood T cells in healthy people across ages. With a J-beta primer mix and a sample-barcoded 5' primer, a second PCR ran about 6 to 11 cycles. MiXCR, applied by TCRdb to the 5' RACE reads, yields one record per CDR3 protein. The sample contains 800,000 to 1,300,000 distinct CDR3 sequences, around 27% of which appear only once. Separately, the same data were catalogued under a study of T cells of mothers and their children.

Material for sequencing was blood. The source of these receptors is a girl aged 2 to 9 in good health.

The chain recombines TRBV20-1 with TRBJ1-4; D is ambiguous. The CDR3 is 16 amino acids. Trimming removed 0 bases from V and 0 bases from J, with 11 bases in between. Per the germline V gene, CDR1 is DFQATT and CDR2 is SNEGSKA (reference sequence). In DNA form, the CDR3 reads TGCAGTGCTAGAGATCTTGTCGGTGCAACTAATGAAAAACTGTTTTTT. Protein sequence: CSARDLVGATNEKLFF.

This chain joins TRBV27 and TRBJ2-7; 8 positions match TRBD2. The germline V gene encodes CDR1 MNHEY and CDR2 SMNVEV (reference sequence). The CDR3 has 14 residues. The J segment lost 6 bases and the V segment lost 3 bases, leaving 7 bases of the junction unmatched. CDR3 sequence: CASSLGTSDSEQYF. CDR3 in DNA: TGTGCCAGCAGTTTGGGGACTAGTGACTCCGAGCAGTACTTC.

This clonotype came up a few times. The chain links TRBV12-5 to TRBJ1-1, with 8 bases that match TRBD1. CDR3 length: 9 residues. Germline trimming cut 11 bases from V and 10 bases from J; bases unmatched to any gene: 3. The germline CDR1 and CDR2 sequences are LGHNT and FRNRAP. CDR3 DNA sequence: TGTGCTTTAGACAGGGGAGCTTTCTTT. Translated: CALDRGAFF. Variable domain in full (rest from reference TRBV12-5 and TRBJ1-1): DARVTQTPRHKVTEMGQEVTMRCQPILGHNTVFWYRQTMMQGLELLAYFRNRAPLDDSGMPKDRFSAEMPDATLATLKIQPSEPRDSAVYFCALDRGAFFGQGTRLTVV.

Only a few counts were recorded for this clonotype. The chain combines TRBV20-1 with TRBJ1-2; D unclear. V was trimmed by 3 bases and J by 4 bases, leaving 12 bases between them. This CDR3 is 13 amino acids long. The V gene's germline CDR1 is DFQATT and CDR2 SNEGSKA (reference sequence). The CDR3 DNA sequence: TGCAGTGCTAGGCCGCGGGATACCTATGGCTACACCTTC. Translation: CSARPRDTYGYTF.

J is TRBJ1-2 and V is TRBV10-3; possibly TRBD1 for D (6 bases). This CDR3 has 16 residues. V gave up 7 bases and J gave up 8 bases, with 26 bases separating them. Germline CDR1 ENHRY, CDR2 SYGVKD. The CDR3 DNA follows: TGTGCCATCAATGCTGGGGACATTTTATCGGGATTGGGCTACACCTTC. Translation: CAINAGDILSGLGYTF.

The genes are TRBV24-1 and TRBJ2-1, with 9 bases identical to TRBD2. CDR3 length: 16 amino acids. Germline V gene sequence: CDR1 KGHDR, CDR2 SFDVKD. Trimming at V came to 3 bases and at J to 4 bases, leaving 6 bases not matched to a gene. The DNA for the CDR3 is TGTGCCACCAGTGATCCTCTAGCGGGGCTATACAATGAGCAGTTCTTC. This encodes CATSDPLAGLYNEQFF.

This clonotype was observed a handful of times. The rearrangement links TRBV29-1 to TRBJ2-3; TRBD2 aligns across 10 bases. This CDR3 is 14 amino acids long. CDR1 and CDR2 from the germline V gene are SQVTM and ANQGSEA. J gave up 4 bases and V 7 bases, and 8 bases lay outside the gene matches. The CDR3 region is CSASGTSVADTQYF. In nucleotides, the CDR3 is TGCAGCGCCTCCGGGACTAGCGTGGCAGATACGCAGTATTTT.

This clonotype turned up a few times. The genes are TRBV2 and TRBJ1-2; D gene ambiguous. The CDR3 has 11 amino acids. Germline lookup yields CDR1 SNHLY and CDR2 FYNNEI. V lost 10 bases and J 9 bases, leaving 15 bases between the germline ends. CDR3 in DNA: TGTGCCACCACTGAAGTTTATAGCTACACCTTC. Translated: CATTEVYSYTF.

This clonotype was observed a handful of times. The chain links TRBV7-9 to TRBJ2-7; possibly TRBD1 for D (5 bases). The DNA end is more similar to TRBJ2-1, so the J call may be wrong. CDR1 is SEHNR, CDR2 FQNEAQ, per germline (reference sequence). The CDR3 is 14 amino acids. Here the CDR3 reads CASSFLQAGHEQFF. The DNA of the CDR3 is TGTGCCAGCAGCTTCCTACAGGCCGGGCATGAGCAGTTCTTC.

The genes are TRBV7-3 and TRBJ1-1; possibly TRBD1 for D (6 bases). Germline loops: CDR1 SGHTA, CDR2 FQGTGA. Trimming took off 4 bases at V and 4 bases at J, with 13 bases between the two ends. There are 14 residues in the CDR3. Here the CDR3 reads CASSYTGLGTEAFF. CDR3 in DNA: TGTGCCAGCAGCTATACAGGGCTGGGCACTGAAGCTTTCTTT.